One sample yielded the 13 T cell receptor beta chains listed below, sequenced in a study of cytomegalovirus exposure and HLA in healthy donors. PCR employed 60 Vbeta and 13 Jbeta primers. Clones were read by immunoSEQ multiplex PCR, and TCRdb kept only the in-frame ones, dropping some. The sample holds some 130,000 clones, 80% seen once. Sequenced sample: PBMCs. These TCRs come from a man aged 40-49 years in good health and CMV-seronegative.

The CDR3 DNA is TGTGCCAGCAGACCGACAGGGGCCAATCAGCCCCAGCATTTT. Its translation is CASRPTGANQPQHF. The chain has TRBV14 and TRBJ1-5; 8 bases align to TRBD1. V lost 6 bases, J lost 3 bases, and 4 bases stayed unmatched. From germline, CDR1 is SGHDN and CDR2 FVKESK. The CDR3 is 14 residues long.

This chain connects TRBV27 to TRBJ2-5, with 11 positions matching TRBD2. V shed 3 bases, J shed 5 bases, and the junction held 11 bases outside the gene matches. The V gene's germline CDR1 is MNHEY and CDR2 SMNVEV (reference sequence). The CDR3 is 17 amino acids. This CDR3 is CASSFLAGGPLGETQYF. CDR3 bases: TGTGCCAGCAGTTTTCTAGCGGGGGGCCCTCTAGGGGAGACCCAGTACTTC.

This clone was detected a few times. The V and J genes are TRBV7-9 and TRBJ1-4; 10 bases align to TRBD1. There are 14 residues in the CDR3. With 5 bases clipped from V and 5 bases from J, the junction kept 2 bases outside the gene matches. CDR1 and CDR2 (germline): SEHNR, FQNEAQ (reference sequence). The CDR3 sequence: CASSPGQGNEKLFF. The CDR3 coding sequence is TGTGCCAGCAGCCCGGGACAGGGGAATGAAAAACTGTTTTTT. The variable domain in full, with the rest retrieved from reference TRBV7-9 and TRBJ1-4, is DTGVSQNPRHKITKRGQNVTFRCDPISEHNRLYWYRQTLGQGPEFLTYFQNEAQLEKSRLLSDRFSAERPKGSFSTLEIQRTEQGDSAMYLCASSPGQGNEKLFFGSGTQLSVL.

The chain is built from TRBV28 and TRBJ2-5, with TRBD2 matching over 13 bases. This CDR3 comprises 15 residues. After removal of 4 bases from V and 5 bases from J, the junction contained 4 bases not matched to a gene. From germline, CDR1 is MDHEN and CDR2 SYDVKM. DNA of the CDR3: TGTGCCAGCAGTTCCCCGACTAGCGGGAGGGAGACCCAGTACTTC. Translated, it gives CASSSPTSGRETQYF.

The V gene is TRBV5-1, the J gene TRBJ1-6; TRBD1 matches at 11 bases. Looked up from germline, CDR1 is SGHRS and CDR2 is YFSETQ. J gave up 13 bases and V 0 bases, and 3 bases lay outside the gene matches. The CDR3 consists of 14 residues. In nucleotides, the CDR3 is TGCGCCAGCAGCTTGGGGACAGGGGGCGATCCCCTCCACTTT. Translated, it gives CASSLGTGGDPLHF.

J is TRBJ1-1 and V is TRBV7-2, with D perhaps TRBD1 (5 bases). The V end was cut by 5 bases, the J end by 1 base, with 14 bases between. Per germline, CDR1 SGHTA and CDR2 FQGNSA. CDR3 length: 15 amino acids. Here the CDR3 DNA reads TGTGCCAGCAGCGGTCAGGGATGGGGGAACACTGAAGCTTTCTTT. Amino acids: CASSGQGWGNTEAFF.

This chain joins TRBV6-5 and TRBJ2-3, with 9 bases lining up with TRBD2. The CDR3 contains 13 residues. CDR1 and CDR2 from the germline V gene are MNHEY and SVGAGI. The V segment lost 8 bases and the J segment 9 bases; nucleotides outside the gene matches: 9. Here the CDR3 reads CASVAGVGGTQYF. In DNA form, the CDR3 reads TGTGCCAGCGTAGCGGGAGTGGGAGGGACGCAGTATTTT.

J is TRBJ1-2 and V is TRBV4-1, with a possible D match to TRBD1 (6 bases). The germline V gene encodes CDR1 MGHRA and CDR2 YSYEKL. The CDR3 has 14 amino acids. The germline V and J ends were trimmed by 8 bases and 2 bases, with 15 bases remaining between them. DNA for the CDR3: TGCGCCAGCCGGAAAGGGGGGGACAACTATGGCTACACCTTC. This sequence encodes CASRKGGDNYGYTF.

A single count supports this clone. This chain joins TRBV5-4 and TRBJ2-1; TRBD2 is a possible D gene (5 bases). Germline V gene data show CDR1 as SGHNT and CDR2 as YYREEE (reference sequence). This CDR3 is built from 14 residues. The V end lost 3 bases, the J end lost 7 bases, and 14 bases lay between the germline ends. CDR3 protein: CASSSGLTGNEQFF. CDR3 DNA sequence: TGTGCCAGCAGCTCGGGCCTAACGGGGAATGAGCAGTTCTTC. Based on the CDR3 plus reference TRBV5-4 and TRBJ2-1, the full variable domain is ETGVTQSPTHLIKTRGQQVTLRCSSQSGHNTVSWYQQALGQGPQFIFQYYREEENGRGNFPPRFSGLQFPNYSSELNVNALELDDSALYLCASSSGLTGNEQFFGPGTRLTVL.

The chain joins TRBV5-1 to TRBJ1-3; 9 nucleotides align to TRBD1. V lost 4 bases, J lost 0 bases, and 8 bases stayed unmatched. Germline V lookup: CDR1 SGHRS, CDR2 YFSETQ. CDR3 size: 17 residues. CDR3 amino acids: CASSPEGQGYSGNTIYF. Here the CDR3 DNA reads TGCGCCAGCAGCCCGGAGGGACAGGGATACTCTGGAAACACCATATATTTT. The full variable domain, rest sourced from reference TRBV5-1 and TRBJ1-3, is KAGVTQTPRYLIKTRGQQVTLSCSPISGHRSVSWYQQTPGQGLQFLFEYFSETQRNKGNFPGRFSGRQFSNSRSEMNVSTLELGDSALYLCASSPEGQGYSGNTIYFGEGSWLTVV.

This clone was seen more than once but under ten times. The chain links TRBV5-1 to TRBJ2-5, with TRBD2 identical over 13 bases. The CDR3 length is 16 residues. J was trimmed by 2 bases and V by 0 bases; bases with no gene match: 1. Per the germline V gene, CDR1 is SGHRS and CDR2 is YFSETQ. CDR3 protein: CASSLGGLAGQETQYF. The CDR3 DNA follows: TGCGCCAGCAGCTTGGGGGGACTAGCGGGGCAAGAGACCCAGTACTTC.

The genes are TRBV7-6 and TRBJ2-2, with a possible D match to TRBD1 (5 bases). This CDR3 has 16 residues. Trimming pared 9 bases from V and 0 bases from J, leaving 17 bases between. Germline CDR1 SGHVS, CDR2 FNYEAQ. The CDR3 reads CASSRTGDANTGELFF. DNA for the CDR3: TGTGCCAGTAGTAGAACAGGCGACGCGAACACCGGGGAGCTGTTTTTT.

There are a few counts of this clone. The genes are TRBV28 and TRBJ1-1; no clear D gene. The V gene's germline CDR1 is MDHEN and CDR2 SYDVKM. Trimming pared 7 bases from V and 4 bases from J, leaving 10 bases between. The CDR3 has 12 residues. The CDR3 DNA follows: TGTGCCAGCAATTCGGTACCCACTGAAGCTTTCTTT. This encodes CASNSVPTEAFF.